A selection of T cell receptor beta chains follows, all from one sample in a study of blood T cell repertoires in COVID-19. The data were produced by immunoSEQ multiplex PCR, yet TCRdb's version contains in-frame clones alone and is incomplete. Of around 100,000 clones in the sample, about four fifths were seen once. Sequencing was performed on peripheral blood. These receptors were collected from a woman aged 80 or older with active or convalescent COVID-19. Each CDR3 is given with its conserved first and last residue. The D gene is left open where the match is weak. Rows give clone size only sometimes, using once, few, many, or a class for an expanded clone.

>NA|14|NA|TRBV14|TRBJ1-6
TGTGCCAGCAGCCAAGAATCCTCCAATTCACCCCTCCACTTT
CASSQESSNSPLHF
>NA|14|NA|TRBV5-1|TRBJ1-1
TGCGCCAGCAGCTTCTACAGGGCGAACACTGAAGCTTTCTTT
CASSFYRANTEAFF
>TRBD1|14|NA|TRBV9|TRBJ1-4
TGTGCCAGCAGCGGGGGACAGGATAATGAAAAACTGTTTTTT
CASSGGQDNEKLFF
>TRBD1|12|NA|TRBV2|TRBJ1-2
TGTGCCAGCAACAAAGACCGGGACAGTTGCCTCTTC
CASNKDRDSCLF
>TRBD2|19|NA|TRBV5-5|TRBJ2-1
TGTGCCAGCAGGGGGACTAGCGGGACTCCGCCCCGCTCCTACAATGAGCAGTTCTTC
CASRGTSGTPPRSYNEQFF
>TRBD2|17|NA|TRBV10-1|TRBJ2-3
TGCGCCAGCAGTGAGTCTGGCGGGGGGGGCGGGATAGATACGCAGTATTTT
CASSESGGGGGIDTQYF
>TRBD2|17|NA|TRBV6-2/TRBV6-3|TRBJ2-1
TGTGCCAGCAGTTACTCGCTGGGCGGGAGTTCCTACAATGAGCAGTTCTTC
CASSYSLGGSSYNEQFF
>NA|14|NA|TRBV6-5|TRBJ1-1
TGTGCCAGCAGGCCCTTGCTAGGGGACACTGAAGCTTTCTTT
CASRPLLGDTEAFF
>NA|15|NA|TRBV6-5|TRBJ1-2
TGTGCCAGCAGATCCCCGGGACAAACAAACTATGGCTACACCTTC
CASRSPGQTNYGYTF
>TRBD1|17|NA|TRBV29-1|TRBJ1-2
TGCAGCGTTGAAGATCGTGGGGCAGGGGGCAGGGACTATGGCTACACCTTC
CSVEDRGAGGRDYGYTF
>TRBD1|15|NA|TRBV4-3|TRBJ1-6
TGCGCCAGCAGCCCAAGGACAGGGGATAATTCACCCCTCCACTTT
CASSPRTGDNSPLHF
>TRBD1|15|NA|TRBV28|TRBJ1-6
TGTGCCAGCAACCTCCGGGACAGGGATAATTCACCCCTCCACTTT
CASNLRDRDNSPLHF
>NA|14|once|TRBV7-2|TRBJ1-2
TGTGCCAGCAGCTTAGTTCAGGGGAACTATGGCTACACCTTC
CASSLVQGNYGYTF
>TRBD1|14|NA|TRBV19|TRBJ1-4
TGTGCCAGTAGTATCGGGACAGGACTTGAAAAACTGTTTTTT
CASSIGTGLEKLFF
>TRBD1|17|NA|TRBV11-2|TRBJ1-1
TGTGCCAGCAGCCCGCCATACTACAGGGGGCAGAACACTGAAGCTTTCTTT
CASSPPYYRGQNTEAFF
>NA|15|NA|TRBV28|TRBJ2-7
TGTGCCAGCAGTTTTGGGGGCGGCCGCCGGGGCGAGCAGTACTTC
CASSFGGGRRGEQYF